One sample yielded the 16 T cell receptor beta chains listed below, sequenced in a study of cytomegalovirus exposure and HLA in healthy donors. The PCR had 60 Vbeta and 13 Jbeta primers. Data came from immunoSEQ multiplex PCR; TCRdb stores just in-frame clones and leaves some out. The sample yields over 100,000 clones, around 87% seen once. The sample was PBMCs. These TCRs come from a woman in her 30s in good health and CMV-seronegative.

V and J are TRBV7-9 and TRBJ2-7; no definite D call. Germline CDR1 SEHNR, CDR2 FQNEAQ (reference sequence). The CDR3 consists of 13 residues. V lost 5 bases to trimming and J lost 3 bases, with 11 bases between them. CDR3 region: CASSRAGRYEQYF. DNA for the CDR3: TGTGCCAGCAGCCGAGCTGGGCGCTACGAGCAGTACTTC.

The rearrangement links TRBV28 to TRBJ2-1; the match to TRBD1 covers 7 bases. This CDR3 contains 14 residues. With 3 bases clipped from V and 8 bases from J, the junction kept 7 bases outside the gene matches. Germline V lookup: CDR1 MDHEN, CDR2 SYDVKM. Here the CDR3 reads CASSFDRVVDEQFF. CDR3 coding DNA: TGTGCCAGCAGTTTTGACAGGGTAGTCGATGAGCAGTTCTTC.

This clone was seen only once. The chain uses TRBV15 and TRBJ2-3, with 9 positions matching TRBD2. Germline CDR1 LNHNV, CDR2 YYDKDF (reference sequence). There are 16 residues in the CDR3. Germline trimming cut 1 base from V and 7 bases from J; bases unmatched to any gene: 9. The CDR3 nucleotides read TGTGCCACCAGCAGAGGGGGGACTAGCCGAGGCCATACGCAGTATTTT. Translated, it gives CATSRGGTSRGHTQYF. The entire variable domain, with the rest obtained from reference TRBV15 and TRBJ2-3, is as follows: DAMVIQNPRYQVTQFGKPVTLSCSQTLNHNVMYWYQQKSSQAPKLLFHYYDKDFNNEADTPDNFQSRRPNTSFCFLDIRSPGLGDTAMYLCATSRGGTSRGHTQYFGPGTRLTVL.

In this sample, this clone turned up a few times. The chain has TRBV4-2 and TRBJ1-3; TRBD1 agrees at 7 bases. This CDR3 comprises 19 residues. Germline values: CDR1 LGHNA, CDR2 YNFKEQ. The V gene end was trimmed by 1 base and the J gene end by 2 bases; junction bases not matched to a gene: 14. In DNA form, the CDR3 reads TGTGCCAGCAGCCAAGCGGACAGGCTGCTGAGGCGTACTGGAAACACCATATATTTT. It yields the protein CASSQADRLLRRTGNTIYF.

V is TRBV19 and J is TRBJ2-2; D is possibly TRBD2 (6 bases). The CDR3 spans 13 residues. Germline V gene data show CDR1 as LNHDA and CDR2 as SQIVND (reference sequence). CDR3 sequence: CGTSHSGVGELFF. CDR3 nucleotide sequence: TGTGGCACTTCGCACTCGGGAGTCGGGGAGCTGTTTTTT.

This sequence joins TRBV5-5 and TRBJ1-5; TRBD1 matches 7 bases. Germline V gene data show CDR1 as SGHKS and CDR2 as YYEKEE (reference sequence). V was clipped by 4 bases and J by 4 bases; unmatched bases: 5. The CDR3 spans 14 residues. CDR3 residues: CASSAGQLNQPQHF. CDR3 bases: TGTGCCAGCAGCGCGGGACAGTTAAATCAGCCCCAGCATTTT.

The genes are TRBV2 and TRBJ2-2, with TRBD1 as a possible D gene (6 bases). The CDR3 covers 16 residues. Germline CDR1 reads SNHLY; CDR2 reads FYNNEI. V dropped 1 base and J dropped 4 bases, with 13 bases sitting between them. CDR3 sequence (DNA): TGTGCCAGCAGTGAAGAGAGAACAGGGATCACCGGGGAGCTGTTTTTT. As protein: CASSEERTGITGELFF.

The genes are TRBV7-9 and TRBJ2-1, with D perhaps matching TRBD2 (5 bases). V was clipped by 1 base and J by 5 bases, with 9 bases between them. The CDR3 totals 14 residues. In germline, CDR1 is SEHNR, CDR2 FQNEAQ (reference sequence). CDR3 bases: TGTGCCAGCAGCTTAGGAGGGAGCAACAATGAGCAGTTCTTC. Protein: CASSLGGSNNEQFF.

The chain links TRBV5-4 to TRBJ2-3; weak D call: TRBD1 (6 bases). Per germline, CDR1 SGHNT and CDR2 YYREEE (reference sequence). This CDR3 is built from 15 residues. The V and J ends lost 9 bases and 2 bases respectively, with 19 bases between them. In nucleotides, the CDR3 is TGTGCCACCACCGAAGGGGGTTGGTACACAGATACGCAGTATTTT. Its translation: CATTEGGWYTDTQYF.

This chain connects TRBV5-4 to TRBJ2-2, with D unclear. The germline gives CDR1 SGHNT, CDR2 YYREEE (reference sequence). Trimming removed 7 bases from V and 3 bases from J, with 7 bases in between. The CDR3 consists of 12 residues. The CDR3 sequence is CASGEDTGELFF. In nucleotides, the CDR3 is TGTGCCAGCGGAGAAGACACCGGGGAGCTGTTTTTT.

V and J are TRBV7-3 and TRBJ2-3, with D possibly matching TRBD2 (5 bases). Germline CDR1 SGHTA, CDR2 FQGTGA. Deletions cut 5 bases from V and 6 bases from J, with 12 bases between. The CDR3 loop spans 13 amino acids. The CDR3 spells CASSPQPGDTQYF. For the CDR3, the DNA is TGTGCCAGCAGCCCTCAGCCGGGGGATACGCAGTATTTT.

The chain uses TRBV7-2 and TRBJ2-3, with 9 bases identical to TRBD2. V was pared by 9 bases and J by 0 bases, with 4 bases of the junction left unmatched. This CDR3 contains 14 residues. The germline V gene has CDR1 SGHTA and CDR2 FQGNSA. Here the CDR3 DNA reads TGTGCCAGTGGACTAGCGCTAAGCACAGATACGCAGTATTTT. This translates into CASGLALSTDTQYF.

The chain couples TRBV2 to TRBJ1-1; D call uncertain. Germline CDR1 and CDR2: SNHLY and FYNNEI. V was shortened by 5 bases and J by 1 base, with 11 bases between the two germline ends. The CDR3 runs 14 residues. The CDR3 region has the DNA TGTGCCAGCAGTATAGGGAGGAGGAACACTGAAGCTTTCTTT. It yields the protein CASSIGRRNTEAFF.

This sequence joins TRBV19 and TRBJ2-3; 7 nucleotides line up with TRBD2. From germline, CDR1 is LNHDA and CDR2 SQIVND (reference sequence). The length of the CDR3 is 15 residues. V trimming: 1 base; J trimming: 4 bases; junction bases outside the gene matches: 5. CDR3 protein: CASSIAPAGPDTQYF. The CDR3 bases are TGTGCCAGTAGTATAGCGCCAGCGGGACCAGATACGCAGTATTTT.

V and J are TRBV7-2 and TRBJ1-3; 10 nucleotides align to TRBD1. J gave up 4 bases and V 2 bases, and 5 bases lay outside the gene matches. Germline V gives CDR1 SGHTA, CDR2 FQGNSA. The CDR3 covers 16 residues. The CDR3 DNA reads TGTGCCAGCAGCTTACAGACAGGGGGCAGGGGAAACACCATATATTTT. Translated, it gives CASSLQTGGRGNTIYF.

The chain couples TRBV9 to TRBJ2-7; 7 nucleotides align to TRBD1. This CDR3 has 13 residues. Germline V gene sequence: CDR1 SGDLS, CDR2 YYNGEE. V lost 2 bases, J lost 4 bases, and 3 bases stayed unmatched. This chain's CDR3 is CASSVSQGYEQYF. The CDR3 nucleotides are TGTGCCAGCAGCGTCTCACAGGGGTACGAGCAGTACTTC.